This TCR beta chain is from a study of T-cell memory formation after mild COVID-19. Broader study findings: There was no confirmation that second-wave clones peaking on day 37 were SARS-CoV-2 specific.

The table lists this clonotype with a few counts. The antigen remains unidentified. TCR alpha and TCR beta cDNA libraries with sample barcodes and UMIs came from 5'RACE using constant-segment primers. TCRdb ran MiXCR on the 5' RACE reads and lists one entry per CDR3 protein. The sample lists about 600,000 distinct CDR3 sequences, about 20% occurring once. Germline V gene data show CDR1 as SGDLS and CDR2 as YYNGEE. Trimming removed 1 base from V and 2 bases from J, with 11 bases in between. This CDR3 region has 15 residues. The receptor's source is an adult woman who had mild COVID-19 (a few samples of this study predate the infection). Cell type and time point are not known. The sequenced sample was PBMCs or a T cell subset sorted from them (not recorded which). The chain uses TRBV9 and TRBJ2-3; either TRBD1 or TRBD2 may fit D (6 bases each). The CDR3 protein is CASSVSPGATDTQYF. DNA of the CDR3: TGTGCCAGCAGCGTATCCCCGGGGGCCACAGATACGCAGTATTTT. The whole variable domain, filled in from reference TRBV9 and TRBJ2-3, reads DSGVTQTPKHLITATGQRVTLRCSPRSGDLSVYWYQQSLDQGLQFLIQYYNGEERAKGNILERFSAQQFPDLHSELNLSSLELGDSALYFCASSVSPGATDTQYFGPGTRLTVL.